These 29 T cell receptor beta chains came from one sample sequenced in a study of T cells after yellow fever vaccination. MiXCR was run by TCRdb on the 5' RACE reads, yielding one entry per CDR3 protein. The profile shows hundreds of thousands of distinct CDR3 sequences, under 15% of them singletons. The sequences come from CD4+ T cells sorted from PBMCs, collected 15 days after the yellow fever booster vaccination. These receptors were collected from a man between 18 and 29 years old who received the YFV17D yellow fever vaccine.

This clonotype was seen more than once but under ten times. The chain recombines TRBV6-1 with TRBJ1-4; D not resolved. The CDR3 sequence is 17 residues long. V was trimmed by 6 bases and J by 0 bases, leaving 17 bases between them. Germline CDR1 reads MNHNS; CDR2 reads SASEGT. CDR3 in DNA: TGTGCCAGCAGCCGACACTCCCTCTCAGCAACTAATGAAAAACTGTTTTTT. Its translation: CASSRHSLSATNEKLFF.

The rearrangement links TRBV28 to TRBJ1-2; 8 bases line up with TRBD1. The CDR3 length is 15 residues. Trimming cost V 3 bases and J 2 bases; bases outside gene matches: 5. Germline V gene data show CDR1 as MDHEN and CDR2 as SYDVKM. The CDR3: CASSLEGTGNYGYTF. The DNA for the CDR3 is TGTGCCAGCAGTTTGGAGGGGACAGGAAACTATGGCTACACCTTC.

This clonotype was picked up a small number of times. The chain joins TRBV4-3 to TRBJ2-3; D not certain. This CDR3 spans 13 amino acids. Germline V gene sequence: CDR1 LGHNA, CDR2 YSLEER. V was trimmed by 4 bases and J by 4 bases, leaving 9 bases between them. CDR3 DNA: TGCGCCAGCAGCCGTCAACCAGCAGATACGCAGTATTTT. Protein product: CASSRQPADTQYF.

The chain combines TRBV5-1 with TRBJ1-3; D is undetermined. CDR1 and CDR2 (germline): SGHRS, YFSETQ. This CDR3 region has 16 residues. V was shortened by 4 bases and J by 0 bases, with 14 bases between the two germline ends. CDR3 loop: CASSHPSGDSGNTIYF. Here the CDR3 DNA reads TGCGCCAGCAGCCACCCCAGCGGCGACTCTGGAAACACCATATATTTT.

This clonotype was seen a handful of times. This CDR3 reads CASSKLQGAGGTDTQYF. The CDR3 nucleotides are TGTGCCAGCAGTAAACTGCAAGGTGCGGGGGGTACAGATACGCAGTATTTT. The genes are TRBV25-1 and TRBJ2-3; 8 nucleotides align to TRBD2. This CDR3 has 17 amino acids. Losses at the gene ends were 5 bases for V and 3 bases for J; bases not matched to a gene: 13. Per the germline V gene, CDR1 is MGHDK and CDR2 is SYGVNS.

Here the CDR3 DNA reads TGTGCCAGCAGCTTAGATCGGCGGGGTGAGCAGTTCTTC. Protein: CASSLDRRGEQFF. The chain employs TRBV11-3 and TRBJ2-1; D may be TRBD2 (6 bases). The germline V gene has CDR1 SGHNT and CDR2 YENEEA. This CDR3 has 13 amino acids. Trimming removed 0 bases at V and 9 bases at J, with 9 bases between. Combining the CDR3 with reference TRBV11-3 and TRBJ2-1 gives the whole variable domain EAGVVQSPRYKIIEKKQPVAFWCNPISGHNTLYWYLQNLGQGPELLIRYENEEAVDDSQLPKDRFSAERLKGVDSTLKIQPAELGDSAVYLCASSLDRRGEQFFGPGTRLTVL.

This clonotype was seen only a few times. CDR3 loop: CSARLFTDTQYF. The CDR3, as DNA: TGCAGTGCTAGATTGTTCACAGATACGCAGTATTTT. The chain is built from TRBV20-1 and TRBJ2-3; D uncertain. The germline V and J ends were trimmed by 2 bases and 2 bases, with 5 bases remaining between them. Germline V CDR1 and CDR2: DFQATT, SNEGSKA (reference sequence). The CDR3 is 12 residues long.

The chain employs TRBV28 and TRBJ1-1, with a possible D match to TRBD1 (6 bases). In germline, CDR1 is MDHEN, CDR2 SYDVKM. CDR3 length: 15 residues. V lost 5 bases to trimming and J lost 0 bases, with 13 bases between them. The CDR3 spells CASSPRTALNTEAFF. CDR3 coding DNA: TGTGCCAGCAGTCCTCGGACAGCTTTGAACACTGAAGCTTTCTTT.

This clonotype has only a few counts. This chain links TRBV12-3 or TRBV12-4 with TRBJ1-5; maybe TRBD1 (6 bases). Trimming took 0 bases from V and 4 from J, leaving 13 bases between them. The CDR3 runs to 16 residues. CDR3 sequence reads: CASSLARTAWNQPQHF. In DNA form, the CDR3 reads TGTGCCAGCAGTTTAGCCCGGACAGCCTGGAATCAGCCCCAGCATTTT.

This chain joins TRBV9 and TRBJ1-6; TRBD1 matches at 7 bases. CDR1 is SGDLS, CDR2 YYNGEE, per germline. The CDR3 contains 15 residues. V was clipped by 4 bases and J by 7 bases; unmatched bases: 8. CDR3 nucleotides: TGTGCCAGCAGCTCCTGGGACAGAAGCAATTCACCCCTCCACTTT. Its translation: CASSSWDRSNSPLHF.

The chain uses TRBV11-2 and TRBJ2-1; tentatively, D is TRBD2 (5 bases). Trimming took off 1 base at V and 7 bases at J, with 8 bases between the two ends. This CDR3 region has 13 residues. From germline, CDR1 is SGHAT and CDR2 FQNNGV. The CDR3 is CASSLGWENEQFF. The CDR3 nucleotides are TGTGCCAGCAGCTTAGGATGGGAGAATGAGCAGTTCTTC.

The table lists this clonotype with a few counts. V usage is TRBV7-6 and J usage is TRBJ2-3, with D hard to call. This CDR3 region has 16 residues. CDR1 is SGHVS, CDR2 FNYEAQ, per germline. With 3 bases removed from V and 6 bases from J, the gap between germline ends came to 19 bases. The CDR3 spells CASSFSPPSFGDTQYF. The CDR3 nucleotides read TGTGCCAGCAGCTTTTCTCCCCCTTCGTTCGGGGATACGCAGTATTTT.

This clonotype was seen more than once but under ten times. V gene TRBV6-1 combines with J gene TRBJ2-2; perhaps TRBD1 as D (6 bases). Germline CDR1 is MNHNS and CDR2 is SASEGT. Between the trimmed V and J ends, which lost 9 bases and 5 bases, there was a span of 13 bases. The CDR3 runs 13 residues. CDR3 nucleotide sequence: TGTGCCAGAAAGCACAGGGTAACCGGGGAGCTGTTTTTT. This gives the protein CARKHRVTGELFF.

This clonotype was observed a few times. This chain connects TRBV7-6 to TRBJ2-6, with D unresolved. Trimming took off 11 bases at V and 5 bases at J, with 13 bases between the two ends. Germline V gene lookup returns CDR1 SGHVS and CDR2 FNYEAQ. CDR3 length: 13 residues. The CDR3 here is CARTPQRANVLTF. The CDR3 DNA sequence: TGTGCCCGGACCCCTCAGAGGGCCAACGTCCTGACTTTC.

The CDR3 here is CASRPGTGEANYGYTF. For the CDR3, the DNA is TGTGCCAGCAGACCCGGGACAGGGGAAGCTAACTATGGCTACACCTTC. The chain couples TRBV6-2 or TRBV6-3 to TRBJ1-2, with 10 bases lining up with TRBD1. The germline gives CDR1 MNHEY, CDR2 SVGEGT. Trimming at V came to 6 bases and at J to 0 bases, leaving 7 bases not matched to a gene. The CDR3 runs to 16 residues.

This clonotype was seen only a few times. The chain links TRBV12-3 or TRBV12-4 to TRBJ1-6; the D gene is possibly TRBD1 (6 bases). The germline V and J ends were trimmed by 6 bases and 10 bases, with 10 bases remaining between them. The CDR3 has 12 amino acids. CDR3: CASSPGDSPLHF. As DNA, the CDR3 is TGTGCCAGCAGCCCAGGGGACTCACCCCTCCACTTT.

The V call is TRBV29-1, the J call TRBJ2-5, with D hard to call. The V gene lost 3 bases and the J gene lost 1 base, with 6 bases spanning the gap. Germline assignment: CDR1 SQVTM and CDR2 ANQGSEA. This CDR3 region has 12 residues. As DNA, the CDR3 is TGCAGCGTTGATCGGGTCCAAGAGACCCAGTACTTC. It codes for CSVDRVQETQYF.

The sample holds many counts of this clonotype. J is TRBJ2-5 and V is TRBV5-1; 8 bases map to TRBD1. Germline loops: CDR1 SGHRS, CDR2 YFSETQ. This CDR3 contains 13 residues. Unmatched junction bases numbered 2, after V lost 3 bases and J lost 4 bases. The CDR3 loop is CASSSQGGETQYF. In DNA, the CDR3 is TGCGCCAGCAGCTCACAGGGGGGAGAGACCCAGTACTTC.

This clonotype appeared many times. The gene calls are TRBV9 and TRBJ2-5, with a tentative D call TRBD2 (5 bases). The CDR3 consists of 13 residues. CDR1 SGDLS and CDR2 YYNGEE come from the germline V gene. V gave up 1 base and J gave up 5 bases, with 9 bases separating them. The CDR3 DNA reads as TGTGCCAGCAGCGTATCCGGGGAGGAGACCCAGTACTTC. Translating gives CASSVSGEETQYF.

This clonotype has ten or more counts. J is TRBJ2-1 and V is TRBV5-1; D may be TRBD1 (6 bases). Trimming cost V 2 bases and J 6 bases, with 9 bases left between them. The CDR3 has 13 residues. Germline V gives CDR1 SGHRS, CDR2 YFSETQ. CDR3 sequence: CASSFTGFNEQFF. The CDR3 DNA follows: TGCGCCAGCAGCTTCACAGGGTTCAATGAGCAGTTCTTC. The full variable domain, completed using reference TRBV5-1 and TRBJ2-1, is KAGVTQTPRYLIKTRGQQVTLSCSPISGHRSVSWYQQTPGQGLQFLFEYFSETQRNKGNFPGRFSGRQFSNSRSEMNVSTLELGDSALYLCASSFTGFNEQFFGPGTRLTVL.

This clonotype was seen only a few times. The chain carries TRBV7-3 and TRBJ1-5; D not certain. The germline V and J ends were trimmed by 0 bases and 6 bases, with 3 bases remaining between them. Germline CDR1 SGHTA, CDR2 FQGTGA. CDR3 length: 12 residues. CDR3 in amino acids: CASSLTFQPQHF. CDR3 DNA sequence: TGTGCCAGCAGCTTAACGTTTCAGCCCCAGCATTTT.

As concerns this clonotype: A much larger clone differs by one base, so this may be a read error. The V and J genes are TRBV12-3 or TRBV12-4 and TRBJ1-5; no definite D call. V was cut by 6 bases and J by 1 base, with 4 bases left in between. This CDR3 is 12 amino acids long. CDR3 DNA: TGTGCCAGCAGCCGGAGCAATCAGCCCCAGCATTTT. This sequence encodes CASSRSNQPQHF.

This clonotype was counted a few times. The J gene is TRBJ2-1, the V gene TRBV5-6; D not certain. Germline CDR1 is SGHDT and CDR2 is YYEEEE. Trimming cost V 3 bases and J 5 bases, with 6 bases left between them. The CDR3 consists of 12 residues. This CDR3 reads CASSSRNNEQFF. DNA of the CDR3: TGTGCCAGCAGCTCAAGGAACAATGAGCAGTTCTTC.

This clonotype was counted a few times. The gene calls are TRBV20-1 and TRBJ1-2; perhaps TRBD1 as D (6 bases). Germline lookup yields CDR1 DFQATT and CDR2 SNEGSKA (reference sequence). Between the trimmed V and J ends, which lost 4 bases and 8 bases, there was a span of 17 bases. This CDR3 comprises 13 residues. CDR3: CSATGGAQSGYTF. As DNA, the CDR3 is TGCAGTGCTACTGGGGGGGCGCAATCAGGCTACACCTTC.

The chain joins TRBV9 to TRBJ2-5; D not resolved. V dropped 3 bases and J dropped 0 bases, with 6 bases sitting between them. Germline lookup yields CDR1 SGDLS and CDR2 YYNGEE. The CDR3 is 13 amino acids. CDR3 amino acids: CASSGPDQETQYF. The CDR3 DNA is TGTGCCAGCAGCGGTCCGGACCAAGAGACCCAGTACTTC.

In this sample, this clonotype turned up a few times. The chain recombines TRBV24-1 with TRBJ2-1; 10 nucleotides match TRBD2. CDR1 KGHDR and CDR2 SFDVKD come from the germline V gene. Unmatched junction bases numbered 9, after V lost 7 bases and J lost 4 bases. This CDR3 has 16 residues. The CDR3 protein is CATSRKSGGEYNEQFF. In nucleotides, the CDR3 is TGTGCCACCAGCCGCAAGAGCGGGGGGGAGTACAATGAGCAGTTCTTC.

The chain is built from TRBV7-9 and TRBJ1-2; 9 bases are a match to TRBD1. CDR3 length: 15 residues. V dropped 5 bases and J dropped 7; count of bases not matched to a gene: 11. Germline lookup yields CDR1 SEHNR and CDR2 FQNEAQ (reference sequence). For the CDR3, the DNA is TGTGCCAGCAGCCACCGGGACAGGGAAATGAGTGGCTACACCTTC. Encoded protein: CASSHRDREMSGYTF.

The chain employs TRBV18 and TRBJ1-2; D not certain. V shed 6 bases and J shed 5 bases, with 10 bases lying between them. Germline CDR1 reads KGHSH; CDR2 reads LQKENI. CDR3 length equals 12 residues. CDR3 protein: CASSSRPYGYTF. CDR3 sequence (DNA): TGTGCCAGCTCTTCGAGGCCGTATGGCTACACCTTC.

This clonotype was seen a few times. This rearrangement joins TRBV27 to TRBJ1-1; TRBD1 aligns across 11 bases. Germline V CDR1 and CDR2: MNHEY, SMNVEV (reference sequence). The CDR3 totals 13 residues. Unmatched junction bases numbered 4, after V lost 5 bases and J lost 8 bases. CDR3 loop: CASSLWTGGEAFF. In DNA, the CDR3 is TGTGCCAGCAGTCTTTGGACAGGGGGCGAAGCTTTCTTT.